The entry below describes one T cell receptor beta chain. V lost 3 bases and J lost 6; bases outside the gene matches: 9. The germline V gene has CDR1 DFQATT and CDR2 SNEGSKA (reference sequence). The CDR3 is made up of 15 amino acids. The entry originates in a study of T cells in Graves' hyperthyroidism and ophthalmopathy. The CDR3 regions of TCR beta were amplified from RNA transcripts. When the TCR CDR3 underwent first-round RT-PCR, the HTBI primer set was used. TCRdb used MiXCR to reprocess the multiplex PCR reads, holding one entry per CDR3 protein. The data contain hundreds of thousands of distinct CDR3 sequences, more than 12% of them seen just once; the ten biggest clones take up 9.5% to 15%.

The sample comprised blood. The chain carries TRBV20-1 and TRBJ1-5, with TRBD1 matching over 9 bases. The clonotype comes from a woman aged 50 to 65 with Graves' ophthalmopathy. The CDR3 DNA reads TGCAGTGCTAGCCCCCACAGGGGGCCAGGTCAGCCCCAGCATTTT. This encodes CSASPHRGPGQPQHF.